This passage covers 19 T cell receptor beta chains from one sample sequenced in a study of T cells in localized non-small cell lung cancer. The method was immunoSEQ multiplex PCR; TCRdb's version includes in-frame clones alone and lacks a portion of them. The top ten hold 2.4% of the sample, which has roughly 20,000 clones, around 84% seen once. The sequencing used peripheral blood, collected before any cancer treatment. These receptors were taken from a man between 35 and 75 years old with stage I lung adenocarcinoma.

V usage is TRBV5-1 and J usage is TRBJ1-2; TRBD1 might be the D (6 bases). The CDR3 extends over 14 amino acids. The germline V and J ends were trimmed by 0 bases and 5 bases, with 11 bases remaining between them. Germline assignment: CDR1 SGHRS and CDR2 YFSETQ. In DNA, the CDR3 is TGCGCCAGCAGCTTGGATACAGGGATGTATGGCTACACCTTC. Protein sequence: CASSLDTGMYGYTF.

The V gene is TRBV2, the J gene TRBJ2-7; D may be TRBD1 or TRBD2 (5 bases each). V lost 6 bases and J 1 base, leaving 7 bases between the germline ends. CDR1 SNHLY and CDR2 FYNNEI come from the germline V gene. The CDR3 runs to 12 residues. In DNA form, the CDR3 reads TGTGCCAGCAGCGGGGCTTCCTACGAGCAGTACTTC. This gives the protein CASSGASYEQYF.

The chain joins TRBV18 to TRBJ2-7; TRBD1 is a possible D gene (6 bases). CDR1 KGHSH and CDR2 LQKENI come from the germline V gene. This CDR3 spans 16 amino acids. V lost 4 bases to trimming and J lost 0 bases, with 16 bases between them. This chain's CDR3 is CASSQSKTGSSYEQYF. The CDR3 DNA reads TGTGCCAGCTCACAATCAAAGACAGGAAGCTCCTACGAGCAGTACTTC.

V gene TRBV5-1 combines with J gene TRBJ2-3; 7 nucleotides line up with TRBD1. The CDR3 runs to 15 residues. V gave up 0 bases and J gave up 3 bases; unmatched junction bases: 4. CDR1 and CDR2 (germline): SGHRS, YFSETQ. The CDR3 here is CASSLAIRGTDTQYF. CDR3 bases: TGCGCCAGCAGCTTGGCCATCAGGGGGACAGATACGCAGTATTTT.

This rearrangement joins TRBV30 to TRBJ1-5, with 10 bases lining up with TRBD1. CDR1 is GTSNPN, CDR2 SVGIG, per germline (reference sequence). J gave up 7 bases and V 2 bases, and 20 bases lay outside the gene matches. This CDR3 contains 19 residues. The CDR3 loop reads CAWSSPYRRRTGGLQPQHF. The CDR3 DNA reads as TGTGCCTGGAGTTCCCCCTATCGTAGGAGGACAGGGGGTTTGCAGCCCCAGCATTTT.

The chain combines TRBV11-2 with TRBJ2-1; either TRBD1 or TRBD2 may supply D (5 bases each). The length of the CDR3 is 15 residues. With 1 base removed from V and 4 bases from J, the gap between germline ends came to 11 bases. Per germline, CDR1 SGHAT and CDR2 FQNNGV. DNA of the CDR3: TGTGCCAGCAGCTTAGGGGACGGGTTTTACAATGAGCAGTTCTTC. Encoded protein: CASSLGDGFYNEQFF. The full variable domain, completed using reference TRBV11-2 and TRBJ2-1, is EAGVAQSPRYKIIEKRQSVAFWCNPISGHATLYWYQQILGQGPKLLIQFQNNGVVDDSQLPKDRFSAERLKGVDSTLKIQPAKLEDSAVYLCASSLGDGFYNEQFFGPGTRLTVL.

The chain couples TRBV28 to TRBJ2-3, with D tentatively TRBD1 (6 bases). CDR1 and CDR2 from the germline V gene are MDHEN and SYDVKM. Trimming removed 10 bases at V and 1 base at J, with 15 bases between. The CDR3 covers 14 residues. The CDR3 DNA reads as TGTGCCATACATAGCTACAGGGGCACAGATACGCAGTATTTT. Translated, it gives CAIHSYRGTDTQYF.

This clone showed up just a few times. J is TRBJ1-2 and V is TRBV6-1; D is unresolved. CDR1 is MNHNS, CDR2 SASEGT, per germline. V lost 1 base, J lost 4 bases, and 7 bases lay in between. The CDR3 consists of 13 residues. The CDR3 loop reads CASSEGWSYGYTF. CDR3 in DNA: TGTGCCAGCAGTGAAGGCTGGTCCTATGGCTACACCTTC.

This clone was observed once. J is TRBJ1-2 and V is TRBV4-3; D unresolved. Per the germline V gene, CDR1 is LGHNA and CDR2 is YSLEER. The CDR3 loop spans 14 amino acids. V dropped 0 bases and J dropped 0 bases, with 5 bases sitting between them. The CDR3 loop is CASSQDMSNYGYTF. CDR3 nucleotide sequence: TGCGCCAGCAGCCAAGACATGTCTAACTATGGCTACACCTTC.

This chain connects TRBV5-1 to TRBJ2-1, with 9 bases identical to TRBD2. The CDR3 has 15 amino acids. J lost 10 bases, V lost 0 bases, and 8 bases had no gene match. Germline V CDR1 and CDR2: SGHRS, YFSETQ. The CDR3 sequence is CASSLVSGGIWEQFF. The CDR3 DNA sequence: TGCGCCAGCAGCTTGGTTAGCGGGGGAATATGGGAGCAGTTCTTC.

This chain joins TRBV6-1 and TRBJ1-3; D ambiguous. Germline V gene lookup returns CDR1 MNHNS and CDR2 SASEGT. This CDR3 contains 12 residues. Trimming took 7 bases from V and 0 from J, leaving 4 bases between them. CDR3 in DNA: TGTGCCAGCAACCTCTCTGGAAACACCATATATTTT. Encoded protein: CASNLSGNTIYF.

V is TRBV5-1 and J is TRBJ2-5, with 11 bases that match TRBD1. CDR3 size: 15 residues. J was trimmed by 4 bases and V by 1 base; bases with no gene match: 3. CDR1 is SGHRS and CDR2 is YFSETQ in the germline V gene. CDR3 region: CASSLRTGGVETQYF. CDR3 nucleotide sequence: TGCGCCAGCAGCTTGAGGACAGGGGGCGTAGAGACCCAGTACTTC.

The CDR3 loop reads CASSPLEENEQYF. CDR3 in DNA: TGTGCCAGCTCACCACTCGAGGAGAACGAGCAGTACTTC. The chain employs TRBV18 and TRBJ2-7, with D unresolved. The CDR3 has 13 amino acids. Germline V gives CDR1 KGHSH, CDR2 LQKENI. V lost 1 base and J lost 5, with 9 bases in between.

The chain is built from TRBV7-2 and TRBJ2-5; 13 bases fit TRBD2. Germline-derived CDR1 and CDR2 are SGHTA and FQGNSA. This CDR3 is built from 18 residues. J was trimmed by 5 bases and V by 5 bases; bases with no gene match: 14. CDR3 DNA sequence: TGTGCCAGCAGCCTTCACCTCGGACTAGCGGGAGAGGAGGAGACCCAGTACTTC. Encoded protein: CASSLHLGLAGEEETQYF.

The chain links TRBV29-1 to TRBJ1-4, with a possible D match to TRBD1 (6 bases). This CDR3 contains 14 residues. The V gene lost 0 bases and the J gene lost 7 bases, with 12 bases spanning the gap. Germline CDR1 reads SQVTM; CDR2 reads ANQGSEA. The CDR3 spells CSVEEQGLGEKLFF. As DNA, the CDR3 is TGCAGCGTTGAAGAACAGGGCCTCGGTGAAAAACTGTTTTTT.

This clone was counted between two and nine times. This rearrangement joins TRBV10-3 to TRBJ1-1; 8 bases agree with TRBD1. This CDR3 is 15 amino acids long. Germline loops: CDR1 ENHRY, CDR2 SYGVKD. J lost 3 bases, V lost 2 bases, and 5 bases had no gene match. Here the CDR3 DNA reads TGTGCCATCAGTGAGGCAGACAGGGGTGACACTGAAGCTTTCTTT. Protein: CAISEADRGDTEAFF.

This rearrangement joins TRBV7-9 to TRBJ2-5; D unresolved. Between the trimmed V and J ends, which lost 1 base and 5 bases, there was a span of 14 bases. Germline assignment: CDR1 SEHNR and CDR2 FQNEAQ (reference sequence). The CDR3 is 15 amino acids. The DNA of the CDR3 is TGTGCCAGCAGCTTAGAGTATCGGTTTACGGAGACCCAGTACTTC. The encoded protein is CASSLEYRFTETQYF.

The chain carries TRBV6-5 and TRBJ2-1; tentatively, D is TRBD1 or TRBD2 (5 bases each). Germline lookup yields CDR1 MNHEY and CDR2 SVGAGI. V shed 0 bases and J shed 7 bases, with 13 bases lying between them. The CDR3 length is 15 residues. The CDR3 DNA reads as TGTGCCAGCAGTTACTCTGGGGGTACGGGAAATGAGCAGTTCTTC. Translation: CASSYSGGTGNEQFF.

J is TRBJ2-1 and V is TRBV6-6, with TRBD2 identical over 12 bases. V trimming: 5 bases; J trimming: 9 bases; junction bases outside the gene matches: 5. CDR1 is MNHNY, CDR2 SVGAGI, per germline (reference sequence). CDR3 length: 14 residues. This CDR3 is CASSTSGGPSEQFF. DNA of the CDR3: TGTGCCAGCAGTACTAGCGGGGGGCCGAGTGAGCAGTTCTTC.